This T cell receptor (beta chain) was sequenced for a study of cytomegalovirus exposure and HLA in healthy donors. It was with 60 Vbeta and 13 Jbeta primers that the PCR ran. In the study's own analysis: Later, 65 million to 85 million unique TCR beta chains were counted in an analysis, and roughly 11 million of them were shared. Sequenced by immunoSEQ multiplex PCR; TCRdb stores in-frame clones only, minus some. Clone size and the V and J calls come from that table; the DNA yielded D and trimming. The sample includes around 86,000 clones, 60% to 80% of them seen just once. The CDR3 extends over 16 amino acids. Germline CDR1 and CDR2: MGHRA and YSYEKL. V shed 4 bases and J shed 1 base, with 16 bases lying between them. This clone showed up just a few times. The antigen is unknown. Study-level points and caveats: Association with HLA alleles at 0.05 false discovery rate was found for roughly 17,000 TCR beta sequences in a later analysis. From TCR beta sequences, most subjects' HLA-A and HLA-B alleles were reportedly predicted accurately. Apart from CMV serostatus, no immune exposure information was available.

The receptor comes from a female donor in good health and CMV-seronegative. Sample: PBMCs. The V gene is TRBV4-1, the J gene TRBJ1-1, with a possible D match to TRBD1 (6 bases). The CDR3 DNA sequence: TGCGCCAGCAGCCCATGGGGGGGCGGGAGGAACACTGAAGCTTTCTTT. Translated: CASSPWGGGRNTEAFF.